What follows is one TCR beta chain and its context. The germline V gene has CDR1 KGHSH and CDR2 LQKENI. With V trimmed by 2 bases and J by 3 bases, 8 bases remained unmatched. The CDR3 is made up of 17 amino acids. The data are from a study of technical replicates of blood from a few donors. Data came from immunoSEQ multiplex PCR; TCRdb stores just in-frame clones and leaves some out. Of some 56,000 clones in the sample, 90% to 95% were seen once. This TCR came from a human donor in good health. Some clones in this sample may be carry-over from other donors' samples. Source material: PBMCs. V gene TRBV18 combines with J gene TRBJ1-5; 9 bases agree with TRBD1. CDR3 in DNA: TGTGCCAGCTCACCAAGTTGGGGGGACAGGGTCAATCAGCCCCAGCATTTT. It is translated as CASSPSWGDRVNQPQHF. The variable domain in full, completed from reference TRBV18 and TRBJ1-5, reads NAGVMQNPRHLVRRRGQEARLRCSPMKGHSHVYWYRQLPEEGLKFMVYLQKENIIDESGMPKERFSAEFPKEGPSILRIQQVVRGDSAAYFCASSPSWGDRVNQPQHFGDGTRLSIL.